These 17 T cell receptor beta chains originate from one sample sequenced in a study of identical twins' blood T cells. TCRdb reanalysed the 5' RACE reads using MiXCR and keeps one entry per CDR3 protein. The table includes roughly 380,000 distinct CDR3 sequences, about 28% detected once. The sample was PBMCs. The receptors were gathered from a woman aged 18-49 years in good health.

This clonotype was counted only a few times. The chain couples TRBV6-2 or TRBV6-3 to TRBJ2-2; 8 bases fit TRBD1. This CDR3 has 16 residues. Germline values: CDR1 MNHEY, CDR2 SVGEGT. The V segment lost 5 bases and the J segment 0 bases; nucleotides outside the gene matches: 5. CDR3 amino acids: CASSRRQGPNTGELFF. The DNA of the CDR3 is TGTGCCAGCAGTCGGAGACAGGGGCCGAACACCGGGGAGCTGTTTTTT.

This clonotype appeared a few times. The genes are TRBV19 and TRBJ2-3; D remains unclear. The CDR3 contains 12 residues. The V end lost 5 bases, the J end lost 6 bases, and 9 bases lay between the germline ends. Per germline, CDR1 LNHDA and CDR2 SQIVND (reference sequence). The CDR3 nucleotides read TGTGCCAGTAGTCCCCAGAGGGATACGCAGTATTTT. Its protein product is CASSPQRDTQYF.

CDR3 sequence (DNA): TGCAGTGCTAGAATGGGCCATTATAATTCACCCCTCCACTTT. Its protein is CSARMGHYNSPLHF. The chain carries TRBV20-1 and TRBJ1-6, with unresolved D. Trimming removed 2 bases from V and 4 bases from J, with 9 bases in between. CDR1 and CDR2 from the germline V gene are DFQATT and SNEGSKA (reference sequence). The CDR3 has 14 amino acids.

The rearrangement uses TRBV19 and TRBJ1-1; tentatively, D is TRBD1 (6 bases). Germline assignment: CDR1 LNHDA and CDR2 SQIVND (reference sequence). V was pared by 6 bases and J by 5 bases, with 16 bases between. The CDR3 has 14 amino acids. CDR3 DNA sequence: TGTGCCAGTAGCTACCGGGGGGGGCGGACTGAAGCTTTCTTT. It is translated as CASSYRGGRTEAFF. Looking up the rest from reference TRBV19 and TRBJ1-1 gives the full variable domain: DGGITQSPKYLFRKEGQNVTLSCEQNLNHDAMYWYRQDPGQGLRLIYYSQIVNDFQKGDIAEGYSVSREKKESFPLTVTSAQKNPTAFYLCASSYRGGRTEAFFGQGTRLTVV.

The CDR3 reads CASSQDGRGQETQYF. The CDR3 DNA sequence: TGTGCCAGCAGCCAAGATGGAAGGGGTCAAGAGACCCAGTACTTC. V is TRBV3-1 and J is TRBJ2-5; TRBD1 might be the D (5 bases). This CDR3 spans 15 amino acids. CDR1 LGHDT and CDR2 YNNKEL come from the germline V gene (reference sequence). The V gene lost 0 bases and the J gene lost 2 bases, with 10 bases spanning the gap.

The chain links TRBV3-1 to TRBJ1-4, with TRBD1 matching 8 bases. This CDR3 has 15 residues. Germline values: CDR1 LGHDT, CDR2 YNNKEL (reference sequence). After removal of 1 base from V and 8 bases from J, the junction contained 6 bases not matched to a gene. CDR3: CASSQAPGGNEKLFF. For the CDR3, the DNA is TGTGCCAGCAGCCAAGCCCCAGGGGGCAACGAAAAACTGTTTTTT.

V gene TRBV7-2 combines with J gene TRBJ1-1, with a tentative D call TRBD1 (6 bases). The CDR3 length is 15 residues. The germline V and J ends were trimmed by 5 bases and 1 base, with 14 bases remaining between them. Germline-derived CDR1 and CDR2 are SGHTA and FQGNSA. For the CDR3, the DNA is TGTGCCAGCAGCGCCCAGACAGGCGCGAACACTGAAGCTTTCTTT. Amino acid sequence: CASSAQTGANTEAFF.

V gene TRBV29-1 combines with J gene TRBJ2-1; D is perhaps TRBD1 or TRBD2 (5 bases each). Germline V lookup: CDR1 SQVTM, CDR2 ANQGSEA. The V and J ends lost 7 bases and 5 bases respectively, with 12 bases between them. This CDR3 comprises 12 residues. This chain's CDR3 is CSAQGENNEQFF. The CDR3 DNA sequence: TGCAGCGCCCAGGGAGAGAACAATGAGCAGTTCTTC.

This clonotype was observed many times. The chain has TRBV11-2 and TRBJ1-1, with a possible D match to TRBD1 (5 bases). Germline V gene lookup returns CDR1 SGHAT and CDR2 FQNNGV. The CDR3 runs to 15 residues. Trimming left V 4 bases short and J 4 bases short, with 16 bases between. CDR3 coding DNA: TGTGCCAGCAGCTCCCTTACTTGGGGCGGCACTGAAGCTTTCTTT. Translating gives CASSSLTWGGTEAFF.

This chain uses TRBV5-6 with TRBJ2-4; D unclear. V gave up 0 bases and J gave up 3 bases, with 10 bases separating them. The germline V gene has CDR1 SGHDT and CDR2 YYEEEE. The CDR3 consists of 15 residues. The CDR3 is CASSLEQYRKNIQYF. DNA for the CDR3: TGTGCCAGCAGCTTGGAGCAGTACCGCAAAAACATTCAGTACTTC.

This clonotype has more than one count but fewer than ten. The CDR3, as DNA: TGTGCTAGTGGTTTCACCCCGACGCAGTATTTT. Translating it yields CASGFTPTQYF. The rearrangement uses TRBV12-5 and TRBJ2-3; D gene unclear. The CDR3 consists of 11 residues. V gave up 3 bases and J gave up 9 bases, with 7 bases separating them. Germline assignment: CDR1 LGHNT and CDR2 FRNRAP.

J is TRBJ1-3 and V is TRBV7-9; no firm D call. This CDR3 has 12 amino acids. The germline V gene has CDR1 SEHNR and CDR2 FQNEAQ (reference sequence). V lost 2 bases to trimming and J lost 9 bases, with 8 bases between them. The CDR3 spells CASSLLQSTIYF. DNA of the CDR3: TGTGCCAGCAGCTTACTACAGAGCACCATATATTTT.

This clonotype appeared a few times. This chain joins TRBV6-4 and TRBJ2-1, with TRBD1 matching over 11 bases. This CDR3 comprises 15 residues. Germline assignment: CDR1 MRHNA and CDR2 SNTAGT. After removal of 6 bases from V and 10 bases from J, the junction contained 11 bases not matched to a gene. CDR3 sequence reads: CASRKPGQGVGEQFF. The CDR3 DNA sequence: TGTGCCAGCAGAAAACCGGGACAGGGGGTTGGCGAGCAGTTCTTC.

V is TRBV7-2 and J is TRBJ1-6; D remains unclear. The germline gives CDR1 SGHTA, CDR2 FQGNSA. This CDR3 is built from 15 residues. Between the trimmed V and J ends, which lost 5 bases and 2 bases, there was a span of 10 bases. The CDR3 protein is CASSPQVAYNSPLHF. CDR3 in DNA: TGTGCCAGCAGCCCGCAGGTCGCCTATAATTCACCCCTCCACTTT.

As concerns this clonotype: This may come from a read error, since a much larger clone is one base off. The rearrangement uses TRBV2 and TRBJ2-1; D is undetermined. From germline, CDR1 is SNHLY and CDR2 FYNNEI. CDR3 length: 9 amino acids. The CDR3 here is CASSTPQLF. The CDR3 DNA reads as TGTGCCAGCAGTACCCCCCAGCTCTTC.

This clonotype was seen only a few times. This rearrangement joins TRBV20-1 to TRBJ2-3, with D possibly being TRBD2 (6 bases). Trimming removed 5 bases from V and 0 bases from J, with 18 bases in between. In germline, CDR1 is DFQATT, CDR2 SNEGSKA (reference sequence). CDR3 length equals 16 residues. CDR3 DNA: TGCAGTGCTGCAATGATGCGGGACTTGAGCACAGATACGCAGTATTTT. Protein product: CSAAMMRDLSTDTQYF.

The rearrangement joins TRBV11-2 to TRBJ1-1, with D uncertain. This CDR3 comprises 13 residues. Germline CDR1 is SGHAT and CDR2 is FQNNGV. V was trimmed by 5 bases and J by 4 bases, leaving 11 bases between them. The CDR3 DNA reads TGTGCCAGCAGCGCGGTCCCGGGCACTGAAGCTTTCTTT. The encoded protein is CASSAVPGTEAFF.